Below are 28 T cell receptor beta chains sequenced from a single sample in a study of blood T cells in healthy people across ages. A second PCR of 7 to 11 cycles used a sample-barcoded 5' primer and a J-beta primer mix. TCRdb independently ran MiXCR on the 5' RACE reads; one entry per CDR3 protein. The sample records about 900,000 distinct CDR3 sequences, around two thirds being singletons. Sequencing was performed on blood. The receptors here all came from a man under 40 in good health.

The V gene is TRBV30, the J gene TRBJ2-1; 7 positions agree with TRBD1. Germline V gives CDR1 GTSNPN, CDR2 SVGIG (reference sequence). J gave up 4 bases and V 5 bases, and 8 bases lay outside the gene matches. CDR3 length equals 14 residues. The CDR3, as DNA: TGTGCCTGGGAGGACAGGACCTTATACAATGAGCAGTTCTTC. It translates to CAWEDRTLYNEQFF.

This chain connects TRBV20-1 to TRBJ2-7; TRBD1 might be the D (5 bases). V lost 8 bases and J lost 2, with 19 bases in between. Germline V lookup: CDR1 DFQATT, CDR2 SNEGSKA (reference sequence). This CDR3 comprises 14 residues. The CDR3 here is CSTKLDSSPYEQYF. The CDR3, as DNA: TGCAGTACCAAACTCGACAGCTCTCCCTACGAGCAGTACTTC.

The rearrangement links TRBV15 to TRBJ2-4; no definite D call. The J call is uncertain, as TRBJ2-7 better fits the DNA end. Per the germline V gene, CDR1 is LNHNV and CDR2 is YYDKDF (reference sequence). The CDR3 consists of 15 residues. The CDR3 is CATSRDVGKDYEQYF. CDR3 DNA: TGTGCCACCAGCAGAGATGTCGGCAAAGACTACGAGCAGTACTTC.

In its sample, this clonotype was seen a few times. The CDR3 protein is CSASLAGGAKGDTQYF. The CDR3 nucleotides are TGCAGTGCTAGCTTAGCAGGGGGAGCTAAGGGAGATACGCAGTATTTT. V is TRBV20-1 and J is TRBJ2-3; TRBD1 aligns across 7 bases. Looked up from germline, CDR1 is DFQATT and CDR2 is SNEGSKA (reference sequence). The CDR3 loop spans 16 amino acids. Unmatched junction bases numbered 14, after V lost 3 bases and J lost 5 bases.

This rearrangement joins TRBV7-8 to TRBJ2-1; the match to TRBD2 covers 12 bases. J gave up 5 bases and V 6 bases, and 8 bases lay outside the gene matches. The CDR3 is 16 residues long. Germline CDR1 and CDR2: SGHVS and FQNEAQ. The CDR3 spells CASSYRLAGAHNEQFF. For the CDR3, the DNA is TGTGCCAGCAGTTACCGACTAGCGGGGGCTCACAATGAGCAGTTCTTC.

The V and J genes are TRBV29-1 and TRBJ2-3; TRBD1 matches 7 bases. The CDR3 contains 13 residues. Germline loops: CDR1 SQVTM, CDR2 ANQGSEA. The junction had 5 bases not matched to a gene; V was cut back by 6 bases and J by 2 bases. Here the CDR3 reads CSVRGQITDTQYF. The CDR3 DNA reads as TGCAGCGTAAGGGGGCAGATCACAGATACGCAGTATTTT.

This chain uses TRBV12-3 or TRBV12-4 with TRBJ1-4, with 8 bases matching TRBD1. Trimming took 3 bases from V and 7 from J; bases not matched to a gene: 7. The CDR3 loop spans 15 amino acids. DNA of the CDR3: TGTGCCAGCAGTTTTCAGGGGGCAGGGTTTGAAAAACTGTTTTTT. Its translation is CASSFQGAGFEKLFF.

The chain's CDR3 is CASHLSGQGNQPQHF. CDR3 DNA sequence: TGTGCCAGTCACTTGTCGGGACAGGGAAATCAGCCCCAGCATTTT. J is TRBJ1-5 and V is TRBV28, with 9 bases that match TRBD1. The germline gives CDR1 MDHEN, CDR2 SYDVKM. V shed 9 bases and J 4 bases; nucleotides not matched to a gene: 10. The CDR3 runs 15 residues.

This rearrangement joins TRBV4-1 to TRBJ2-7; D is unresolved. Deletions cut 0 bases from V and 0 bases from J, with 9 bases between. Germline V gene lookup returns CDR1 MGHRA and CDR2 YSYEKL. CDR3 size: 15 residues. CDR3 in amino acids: CASSQDEAGSYEQYF. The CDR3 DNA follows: TGCGCCAGCAGCCAAGATGAGGCAGGCTCCTACGAGCAGTACTTC.

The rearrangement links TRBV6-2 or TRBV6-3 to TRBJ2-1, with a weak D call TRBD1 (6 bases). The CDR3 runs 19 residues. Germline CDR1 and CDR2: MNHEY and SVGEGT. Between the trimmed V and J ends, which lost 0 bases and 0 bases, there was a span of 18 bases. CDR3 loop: CASSYSIPQGGSSYNEQFF. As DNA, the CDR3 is TGTGCCAGCAGTTACTCGATCCCACAGGGTGGGAGCTCCTACAATGAGCAGTTCTTC.

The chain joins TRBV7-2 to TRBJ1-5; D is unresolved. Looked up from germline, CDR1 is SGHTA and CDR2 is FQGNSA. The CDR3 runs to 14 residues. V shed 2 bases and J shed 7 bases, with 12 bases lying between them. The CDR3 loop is CASSLFPTEQPQHF. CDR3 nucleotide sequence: TGTGCCAGCAGCTTATTCCCGACGGAACAGCCCCAGCATTTT.

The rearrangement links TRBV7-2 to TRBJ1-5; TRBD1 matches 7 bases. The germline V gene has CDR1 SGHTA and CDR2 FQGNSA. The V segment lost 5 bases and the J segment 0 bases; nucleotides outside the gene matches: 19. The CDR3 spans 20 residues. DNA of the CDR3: TGTGCCAGCAGCCCCTCAGGGGGTAGGGTTGAGGGGTATAGCAATCAGCCCCAGCATTTT. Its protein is CASSPSGGRVEGYSNQPQHF.

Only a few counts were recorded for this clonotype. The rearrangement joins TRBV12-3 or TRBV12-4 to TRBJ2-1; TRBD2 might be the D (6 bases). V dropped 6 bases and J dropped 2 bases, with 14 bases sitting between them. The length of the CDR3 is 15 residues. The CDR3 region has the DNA TGTGCCAGCAGCTCCCCGGGCGGGGCCTACAATGAGCAGTTCTTC. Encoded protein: CASSSPGGAYNEQFF.

In nucleotides, the CDR3 is TGTGCCAGCAGCGCAAAGGGACTAGCGGCAAGCGGATCCCAGTACTTC. Translated, it gives CASSAKGLAASGSQYF. V is TRBV12-3 or TRBV12-4 and J is TRBJ2-5, with 11 bases lining up with TRBD2. This CDR3 contains 16 residues. The V gene end was trimmed by 6 bases and the J gene end by 9 bases; junction bases not matched to a gene: 15.

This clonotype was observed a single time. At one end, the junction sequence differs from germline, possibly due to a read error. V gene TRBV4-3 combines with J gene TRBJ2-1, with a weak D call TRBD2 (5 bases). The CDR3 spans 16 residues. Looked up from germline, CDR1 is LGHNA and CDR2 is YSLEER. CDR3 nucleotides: TGCGCCAGCAGCCAAGGGATAGGGAGCTCCAACAATGAGCAGTTCTTC. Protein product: CASSQGIGSSNNEQFF.

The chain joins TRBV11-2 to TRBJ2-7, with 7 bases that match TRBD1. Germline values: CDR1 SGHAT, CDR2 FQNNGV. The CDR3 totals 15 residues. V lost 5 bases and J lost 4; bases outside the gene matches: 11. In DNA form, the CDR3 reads TGTGCCAGCAGCACGACAGGGTGGGAGAAGTACGAGCAGTACTTC. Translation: CASSTTGWEKYEQYF.

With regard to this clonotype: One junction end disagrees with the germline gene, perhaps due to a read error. CDR3 region: CASNLAASTSGANVLTF. The CDR3 DNA is TGTGCCAGCAACTTAGCGGCGAGCACCTCCGGGGCCAACGTCCTGACTTTC. The rearrangement uses TRBV7-2 and TRBJ2-6; D is possibly TRBD2 (6 bases). CDR1 and CDR2 (germline): SGHTA, FQGNSA. The CDR3 runs to 17 residues.

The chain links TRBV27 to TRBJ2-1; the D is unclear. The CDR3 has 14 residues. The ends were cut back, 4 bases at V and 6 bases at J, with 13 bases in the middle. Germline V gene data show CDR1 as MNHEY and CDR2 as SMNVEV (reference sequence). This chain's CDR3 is CASSSGLLFNEQFF. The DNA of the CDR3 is TGTGCCAGCAGTTCCGGGCTTCTGTTCAATGAGCAGTTCTTC.

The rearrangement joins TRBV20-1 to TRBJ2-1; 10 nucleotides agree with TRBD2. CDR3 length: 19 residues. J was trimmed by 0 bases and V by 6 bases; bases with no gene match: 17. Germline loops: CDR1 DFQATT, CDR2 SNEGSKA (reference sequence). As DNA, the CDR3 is TGCAGTGCAATAGCGGGGGGACAAATATATTCTAGCTCCTACAATGAGCAGTTCTTC. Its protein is CSAIAGGQIYSSSYNEQFF.

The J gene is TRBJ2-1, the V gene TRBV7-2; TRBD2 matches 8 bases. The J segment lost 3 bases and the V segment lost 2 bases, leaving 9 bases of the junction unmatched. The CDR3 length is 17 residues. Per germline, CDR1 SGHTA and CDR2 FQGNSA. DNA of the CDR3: TGTGCCAGCAGCTTACGGGTAGCGGGGATCGGCTACAATGAGCAGTTCTTC. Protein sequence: CASSLRVAGIGYNEQFF.

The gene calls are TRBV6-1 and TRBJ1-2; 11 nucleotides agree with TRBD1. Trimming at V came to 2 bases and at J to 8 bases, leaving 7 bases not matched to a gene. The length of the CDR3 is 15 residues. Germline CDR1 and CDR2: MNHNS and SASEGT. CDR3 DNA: TGTGCCAGCAGTGAATTTGGACAGGGGGCTCGGGGCTACACCTTC. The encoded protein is CASSEFGQGARGYTF.

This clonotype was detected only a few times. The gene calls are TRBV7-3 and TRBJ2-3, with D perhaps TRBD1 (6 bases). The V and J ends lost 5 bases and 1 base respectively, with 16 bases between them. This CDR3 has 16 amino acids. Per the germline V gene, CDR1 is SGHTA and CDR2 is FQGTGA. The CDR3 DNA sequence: TGTGCCAGCAGCCCAACCTTAGGGGGTGGCACAGATACGCAGTATTTT. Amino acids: CASSPTLGGGTDTQYF.

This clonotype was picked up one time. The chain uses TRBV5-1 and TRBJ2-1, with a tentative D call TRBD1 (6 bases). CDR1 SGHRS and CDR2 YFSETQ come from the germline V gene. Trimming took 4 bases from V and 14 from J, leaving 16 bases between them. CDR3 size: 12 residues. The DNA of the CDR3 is TGCGCCAGCAGCCCCGGGACATCGGAGGAGTTCTTC. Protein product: CASSPGTSEEFF.

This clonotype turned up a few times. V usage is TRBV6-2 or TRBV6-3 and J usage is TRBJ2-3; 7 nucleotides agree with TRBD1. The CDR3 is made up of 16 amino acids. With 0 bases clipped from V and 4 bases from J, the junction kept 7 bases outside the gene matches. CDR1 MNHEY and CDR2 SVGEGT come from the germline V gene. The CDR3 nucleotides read TGTGCCAGCAGTTACTCGAGTGACAGGGATCCAGATACGCAGTATTTT. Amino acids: CASSYSSDRDPDTQYF.

DNA for the CDR3: TGCGCCAGCAGCCAAGAAGGAAGGGCAGGGTATGGCTACACCTTC. Protein product: CASSQEGRAGYGYTF. The rearrangement links TRBV4-3 to TRBJ1-2, with a possible D match to TRBD1 (5 bases). The CDR3 runs to 15 residues. Trimming stripped 0 bases from V and 5 bases from J, with 13 bases between. The germline V gene encodes CDR1 LGHNA and CDR2 YSLEER.

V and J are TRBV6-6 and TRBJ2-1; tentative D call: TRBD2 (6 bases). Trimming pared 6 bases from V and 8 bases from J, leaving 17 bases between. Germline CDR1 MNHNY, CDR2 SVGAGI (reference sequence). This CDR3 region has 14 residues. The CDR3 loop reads CASSLHIGGDEQFF. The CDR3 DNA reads TGTGCCAGCAGCTTACATATAGGAGGGGATGAGCAGTTCTTC.

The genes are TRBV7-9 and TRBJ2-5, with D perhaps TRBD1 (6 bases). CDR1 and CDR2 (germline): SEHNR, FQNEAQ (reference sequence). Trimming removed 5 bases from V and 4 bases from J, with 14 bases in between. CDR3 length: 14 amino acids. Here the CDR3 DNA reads TGTGCCAGCAGCGAGACAGGTCACCGAGAGACCCAGTACTTC. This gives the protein CASSETGHRETQYF. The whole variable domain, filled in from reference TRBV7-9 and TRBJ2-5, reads DTGVSQNPRHKITKRGQNVTFRCDPISEHNRLYWYRQTLGQGPEFLTYFQNEAQLEKSRLLSDRFSAERPKGSFSTLEIQRTEQGDSAMYLCASSETGHRETQYFGPGTRLLVL.

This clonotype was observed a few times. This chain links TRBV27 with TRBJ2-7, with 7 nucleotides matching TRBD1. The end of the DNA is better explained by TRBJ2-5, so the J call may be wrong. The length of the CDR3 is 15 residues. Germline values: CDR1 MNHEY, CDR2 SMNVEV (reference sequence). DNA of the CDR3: TGTGCCAGCGGGGACGAGGGGGCTACTCAAGAGACCCAGTACTTC. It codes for CASGDEGATQETQYF.